Listed here are 7 T cell receptor beta chains from one sample, sequenced in a study of blood T cell repertoires in COVID-19. The table came from immunoSEQ multiplex PCR; TCRdb's copy has only in-frame clones and leaves some out. The sample yields some 220,000 clones, 80% to 90% seen once. What was sequenced was PBMCs or T cells enriched from blood (not recorded which). The receptors derive from a woman between 50 and 59 years old in a cohort exposed to, infected with or recovered from COVID-19 (not recorded which).

This chain joins TRBV19 and TRBJ1-1; 9 bases map to TRBD1. CDR1 is LNHDA and CDR2 is SQIVND in the germline V gene (reference sequence). With 4 bases clipped from V and 6 bases from J, the junction kept 9 bases outside the gene matches. CDR3 length equals 15 residues. The CDR3 DNA reads as TGTGCCAGTAGTACCACCCGGGACAGGGCACCTGAAGCTTTCTTT. Translation: CASSTTRDRAPEAFF.

The V call is TRBV10-3, the J call TRBJ2-5; 10 bases map to TRBD1. The CDR3 totals 22 residues. Per germline, CDR1 ENHRY and CDR2 SYGVKD. Trimming removed 5 bases from V and 2 bases from J; junction bases left unmatched: 26. The CDR3 loop reads CAISRFDRGLSGRDTMQETQYF. CDR3 nucleotides: TGTGCCATCAGTCGGTTTGACAGGGGGCTATCGGGCAGGGATACAATGCAAGAGACCCAGTACTTC.

The chain carries TRBV6-1 and TRBJ1-3, with D tentatively TRBD1 (5 bases). V was trimmed by 2 bases and J by 0 bases, leaving 11 bases between them. CDR1 and CDR2 from the germline V gene are MNHNS and SASEGT. The length of the CDR3 is 16 residues. CDR3 protein: CASSETGPLSGNTIYF. In DNA, the CDR3 is TGTGCCAGCAGTGAAACAGGTCCCCTCTCTGGAAACACCATATATTTT.

This chain links TRBV5-4 with TRBJ2-3; D is uncertain. The CDR3 is made up of 18 amino acids. Germline values: CDR1 SGHNT, CDR2 YYREEE (reference sequence). Deletions cut 2 bases from V and 2 bases from J, with 21 bases between. CDR3 loop: CASSFESSRFGYTDTQYF. In DNA, the CDR3 is TGTGCCAGCAGCTTCGAATCTTCGAGGTTTGGATACACAGATACGCAGTATTTT.

CDR3 sequence reads: CASSLAPGISDSNQPQHF. The CDR3 DNA follows: TGTGCCAGCAGCTTAGCGCCGGGGATTAGTGATAGCAATCAGCCCCAGCATTTT. The rearrangement joins TRBV7-2 to TRBJ1-5; D remains unclear. Germline CDR1 reads SGHTA; CDR2 reads FQGNSA. This CDR3 has 18 residues. With 0 bases removed from V and 0 bases from J, the gap between germline ends came to 15 bases. The variable domain in full, completed from reference TRBV7-2 and TRBJ1-5, reads GAGVSQSPSNKVTEKGKDVELRCDPISGHTALYWYRQSLGQGLEFLIYFQGNSAPDKSGLPSDRFSAERTGGSVSTLTIQRTQQEDSAVYLCASSLAPGISDSNQPQHFGDGTRLSIL.

The chain combines TRBV6-5 with TRBJ2-7; 8 nucleotides line up with TRBD2. V shed 2 bases, J shed 6 bases, and the junction held 9 bases outside the gene matches. The germline CDR1 and CDR2 sequences are MNHEY and SVGAGI. CDR3 length: 15 amino acids. The CDR3 nucleotides are TGTGCCAGCAGTTACGGCGGGGGGCGTGGCTCCGAGCAGTACTTC. Amino acids: CASSYGGGRGSEQYF.

J is TRBJ1-3 and V is TRBV5-5; D unresolved. The V end lost 6 bases, the J end lost 4 bases, and 11 bases lay between the germline ends. Germline V gene data show CDR1 as SGHKS and CDR2 as YYEKEE (reference sequence). This CDR3 comprises 13 residues. Written as DNA, the CDR3 is TGTGCCAGCAATAGGGAGTCGGGAAACACCATATATTTT. Translating gives CASNRESGNTIYF.